This T cell receptor beta chain was profiled in a study of shared clonotypes between healthy human individuals. The assay was immunoSEQ multiplex PCR, and TCRdb's table has in-frame clones only and misses some. Seen here are roughly 2,000,000 clones, approximately 94% observed once, and the top ten hold 1.2%. With 9 bases removed from V and 5 bases from J, the gap between germline ends came to 13 bases. The CDR3 sequence is 13 residues long. In germline, CDR1 is MNHEY, CDR2 SVGAGI. Positive CCR7 selection of CD45RO-negative cells yielded the naive CD8 cells, and terminally differentiated effector memory CD45RA+ cells were excluded.

This TCR derives from a man between 18 and 29 years old in good health. Material for sequencing was naive CD8+ T cells sorted from blood. V and J are TRBV6-5 and TRBJ2-2; D not certain. CDR3: CASQWSKTGELFF. The CDR3 DNA is TGTGCCAGTCAATGGAGCAAAACCGGGGAGCTGTTTTTT.